The clone carrying this T cell receptor (beta chain) was detected once. The data are from a study of blood T cell repertoires in COVID-19. Study context: From the United States, Italy and Spain came samples of acute and convalescent COVID-19. Sample material is recorded as cDNA or gDNA derived from T cells, B-cell-depleted T cells, or PBMCs.

J gave up 6 bases and V 7 bases, and 10 bases lay outside the gene matches. From germline, CDR1 is MNHNY and CDR2 SVGAGI (reference sequence). This CDR3 spans 15 amino acids. Authors' methods: Amplified reference gene primers provided the basis for estimating nucleated cell counts. Assay: immunoSEQ multiplex PCR; the TCRdb copy retains only in-frame clones and omits some. Clone size and the V and J calls come from that table; the DNA yielded D and trimming. The table records over 110,000 clones, roughly 79% of them present only once. The chain uses TRBV6-6 and TRBJ2-7; TRBD2 agrees at 12 bases. Sequenced material: peripheral blood. This clonotype was sampled from a woman aged 60-75 years with acute or convalescent COVID-19. This CDR3 is CASNPLAGGFGEQYF. Here the CDR3 DNA reads TGTGCCAGCAACCCACTAGCGGGAGGCTTCGGCGAGCAGTACTTC.